This paragraph reports one T cell receptor (beta chain). This entry belongs to a study of patients and donors after allogeneic stem cell transplantation. Germline assignment: CDR1 DFQATT and CDR2 SNEGSKA (reference sequence). V gave up 5 bases and J gave up 4 bases, with 12 bases separating them. There are 13 residues in the CDR3. Using its own MiXCR run on the RT-PCR reads, TCRdb lists one record per CDR3 protein. The sample includes about a million distinct CDR3 sequences, 15% to 20% seen only once; the top ten take 5% to 7.5%. The sequenced material came from blood, either unsorted or a sorted T cell fraction (not recorded which). The TCR was taken from a human donor who was either an allogeneic HSCT recipient or a stem cell or donor lymphocyte infusion donor (not recorded which). It is not recorded whose cells these are; they may come from a transplant donor. This rearrangement joins TRBV20-1 to TRBJ2-1; D may be TRBD1 (5 bases). The CDR3 sequence is CSAPASGYNEQFF. Written as DNA, the CDR3 is TGCAGTGCTCCAGCTTCAGGGTACAATGAGCAGTTCTTC.